The entry that follows covers one T cell receptor beta chain sequence. This entry comes from a study of blood T cell repertoires in COVID-19. Overall study context: From T cells, B-cell-depleted T cells, or PBMCs came the material, which was cDNA or gDNA.

The V end was cut by 4 bases, the J end by 2 bases, with 9 bases between. This CDR3 spans 13 amino acids. From germline, CDR1 is MGHDK and CDR2 SYGVNS. Authors' data handling: Cell counts per sample came from amplifying reference gene primers. The repertoire was sequenced with immunoSEQ multiplex PCR; TCRdb's copy has only in-frame clones and lacks some. V and J calls and clone size are given by that table; D and trimming were obtained from the DNA. The top ten hold 4% to 5% of the sample, which has 110,000 or so clones, 85% to 90% seen once. The chain recombines TRBV25-1 with TRBJ2-7; D is perhaps TRBD1 (6 bases). The sample was peripheral blood. This receptor was identified in a man aged 50-60 years with acute or convalescent COVID-19. The CDR3 region is CASSARQAYEQYF. CDR3 in DNA: TGTGCCAGCAGTGCCCGACAGGCCTACGAGCAGTACTTC.